Below, 17 T cell receptor beta chains from the same sample are listed, as sequenced in a study of human T cells and chemical hapten exposure. TCRdb ran MiXCR on the RACE reads and lists one entry per CDR3 protein. The data show approximately 90,000 distinct CDR3 sequences, 8.5% seen once. The time point is: pre-sensitization, week 0. Regarding treatment: therapeutic diphenylcyclopropenone sensitization with weekly scalp DPC. Sequences were derived from whole blood, sampled in connection with sensitization to the hapten diphenylcyclopropenone (DPC). Receptors originate from a man aged 40-50 years with alopecia areata. Some clones in this sample may be carry-over from other donors' samples.

This clonotype was recorded many times. This sequence joins TRBV11-2 and TRBJ2-7; D possibly corresponds to TRBD2 (6 bases). CDR1 SGHAT and CDR2 FQNNGV come from the germline V gene. Trimming removed 5 bases at V and 3 bases at J, with 11 bases between. This CDR3 has 13 residues. CDR3 sequence (DNA): TGTGCCAGCAGCGCGGGACCCGACTACGAGCAGTACTTC. Its translation: CASSAGPDYEQYF.

This clonotype was seen ten or more times. V gene TRBV6-6 combines with J gene TRBJ1-3; D unresolved. The germline CDR1 and CDR2 sequences are MNHNY and SVGAGI (reference sequence). The CDR3 runs to 16 residues. V was pared by 8 bases and J by 1 base, with 18 bases between. CDR3 residues: CASGAPGGTSGNTIYF. The CDR3 bases are TGTGCCAGCGGCGCTCCGGGCGGCACGTCTGGAAACACCATATATTTT.

This clonotype has just a few counts. The CDR3 region is CASSPPLAGGDTGELFF. DNA of the CDR3: TGTGCCAGCTCACCACCATTGGCAGGTGGGGACACCGGGGAGCTGTTTTTT. This rearrangement joins TRBV18 to TRBJ2-2, with D hard to call. Germline lookup yields CDR1 KGHSH and CDR2 LQKENI. The CDR3 runs to 17 residues. Trimming stripped 0 bases from V and 3 bases from J, with 14 bases between.

This clonotype was seen at least ten times. V usage is TRBV14 and J usage is TRBJ2-7; D uncertain. V shed 0 bases and J shed 9 bases, with 12 bases lying between them. Germline values: CDR1 SGHDN, CDR2 FVKESK. The CDR3 spans 13 residues. Here the CDR3 reads CASSQDRGGAQYV. In DNA, the CDR3 is TGTGCCAGCAGCCAAGATCGAGGCGGTGCGCAGTACGTC.

This clonotype was recorded at least ten times. The rearrangement links TRBV27 to TRBJ1-1; D gene unclear. Trimming removed 3 bases from V and 3 bases from J, with 8 bases in between. The CDR3 length is 13 residues. The V gene's germline CDR1 is MNHEY and CDR2 SMNVEV (reference sequence). CDR3 in DNA: TGTGCCAGCAGTTTGGCCGGGTACACTGAAGCTTTCTTT. It specifies CASSLAGYTEAFF.

There are many counts of this clonotype. The V call is TRBV7-9, the J call TRBJ1-1, with a tentative D call TRBD1 (5 bases). The CDR3 is made up of 17 amino acids. Germline V lookup: CDR1 SEHNR, CDR2 FQNEAQ (reference sequence). Trimming left V 5 bases short and J 5 bases short, with 24 bases between. CDR3 amino acids: CASSPRSGLTSGTEAFF. As DNA, the CDR3 is TGTGCCAGCAGCCCGCGGTCGGGGTTAACCTCAGGGACTGAAGCTTTCTTT.

The table lists this clonotype with many counts. The chain joins TRBV6-1 to TRBJ2-6; 10 nucleotides align to TRBD2. Germline lookup yields CDR1 MNHNS and CDR2 SASEGT. CDR3 length: 18 amino acids. With V trimmed by 2 bases and J by 0 bases, 4 bases remained unmatched. The CDR3: CASSELVAGGSGANVLTF. The CDR3 DNA reads as TGTGCCAGCAGTGAATTGGTAGCGGGGGGCTCTGGGGCCAACGTCCTGACTTTC.

This clonotype was seen a few times. The chain joins TRBV20-1 to TRBJ2-5; TRBD2 aligns across 9 bases. Germline V gives CDR1 DFQATT, CDR2 SNEGSKA (reference sequence). This CDR3 region has 12 residues. V gave up 5 bases and J gave up 6 bases; unmatched junction bases: 4. CDR3 region: CSALGLAQTQYF. The CDR3 coding sequence is TGCAGTGCTTTAGGACTAGCGCAGACCCAGTACTTC.

This clonotype was seen many times. The gene calls are TRBV6-1 and TRBJ2-3; D gene ambiguous. The CDR3 extends over 15 amino acids. From germline, CDR1 is MNHNS and CDR2 SASEGT. Trimming took 3 bases from V and 7 from J, leaving 17 bases between them. Here the CDR3 DNA reads TGTGCCAGCAGTGATATGATAGGGTTTCAGAATACGCAGTATTTT. Protein: CASSDMIGFQNTQYF.

This clonotype was counted between two and nine times. The chain has TRBV4-1 and TRBJ2-1; D might be TRBD1 or TRBD2, each matching 6 bases. The CDR3 length is 17 residues. Trimming took 0 bases from V and 7 from J, leaving 19 bases between them. Germline V gene data show CDR1 as MGHRA and CDR2 as YSYEKL. CDR3 in amino acids: CASSQEGGRARENEQFF. Here the CDR3 DNA reads TGCGCCAGCAGCCAAGAGGGGGGCAGGGCTCGTGAAAATGAGCAGTTCTTC.

This clonotype came up a few times. This chain connects TRBV2 to TRBJ2-3; TRBD1 might be the D (5 bases). The ends were cut back, 1 base at V and 11 bases at J, with 7 bases in the middle. This CDR3 is built from 11 residues. Germline lookup yields CDR1 SNHLY and CDR2 FYNNEI. The CDR3 DNA reads as TGTGCCAGCAGTGAAGGACAGCTGCAGTATTTT. Translation gives CASSEGQLQYF.

The rearrangement uses TRBV7-8 and TRBJ2-7; no reliable D call. The CDR3 spans 15 residues. V lost 5 bases and J lost 1, with 15 bases in between. Germline V lookup: CDR1 SGHVS, CDR2 FQNEAQ. The CDR3 DNA sequence: TGTGCCAGCAGCACCGCCCCTGCTCGATCCTACGAGCAGTACTTC. Its protein is CASSTAPARSYEQYF. Together with reference TRBV7-8 and TRBJ2-7, the CDR3 gives the full variable domain: GAGVSQSPRYKVAKRGQDVALRCDPISGHVSLFWYQQALGQGPEFLTYFQNEAQLDKSGLPSDRFFAERPEGSVSTLKIQRTQQEDSAVYLCASSTAPARSYEQYFGPGTRLTVT.

The sample holds a few counts of this clonotype. This chain links TRBV5-6 with TRBJ2-3; D not certain. The CDR3 consists of 15 residues. The germline V and J ends were trimmed by 0 bases and 5 bases, with 13 bases remaining between them. The V gene's germline CDR1 is SGHDT and CDR2 YYEEEE. In DNA form, the CDR3 reads TGTGCCAGCAGCTTGGCCGAACAGTCTGGAGATACGCAGTATTTT. Translating gives CASSLAEQSGDTQYF.

There are a few counts of this clonotype. CDR3 in DNA: TGTGCCAGCAGTTTGGGGGCGGGAGAGGTAGATACGCAGTATTTT. Translation gives CASSLGAGEVDTQYF. The rearrangement uses TRBV28 and TRBJ2-3; possibly TRBD2 for D (7 bases). Trimming left V 3 bases short and J 5 bases short, with 15 bases between. Germline V gene lookup returns CDR1 MDHEN and CDR2 SYDVKM. The CDR3 has 15 residues.

V is TRBV6-6 and J is TRBJ2-7; 8 bases are a match to TRBD2. V shed 5 bases and J 3 bases; nucleotides not matched to a gene: 3. Per germline, CDR1 MNHNY and CDR2 SVGAGI (reference sequence). The CDR3 totals 13 residues. CDR3 coding DNA: TGTGCCAGCAGTATAGCGGGAAACTACGAGCAGTACTTC. Translating gives CASSIAGNYEQYF.

The gene calls are TRBV19 and TRBJ1-5; a possible D gene is TRBD1 (5 bases). This CDR3 comprises 15 residues. Trimming left V 1 base short and J 5 bases short, with 12 bases between. Germline V gene lookup returns CDR1 LNHDA and CDR2 SQIVND (reference sequence). Here the CDR3 reads CASSIASQGDQPQHF. DNA of the CDR3: TGTGCCAGTAGTATAGCGTCCCAGGGAGATCAGCCCCAGCATTTT.

In this sample, this clonotype turned up many times. The J gene is TRBJ1-2, the V gene TRBV12-3 or TRBV12-4; D gene ambiguous. The CDR3 covers 15 residues. V was pared by 10 bases and J by 5 bases, with 23 bases between. As DNA, the CDR3 is TGTGCCACCCAAATTCAAAGGGCTGATGCATATGGCTACACCTTC. This sequence encodes CATQIQRADAYGYTF.